The T cell receptor (beta chain) described here comes from a study of cytomegalovirus exposure and HLA in healthy donors. Data came from immunoSEQ multiplex PCR; TCRdb stores just in-frame clones and leaves some out. The sample consists of about 170,000 clones, 89% of them appearing once. V lost 7 bases to trimming and J lost 4 bases; unmatched junction nucleotides: 9. There are 15 residues in the CDR3. CDR1 is SNHLY, CDR2 FYNNEI, per germline. The TCR was taken from a man younger than 35 in good health and CMV-seropositive. The chain is built from TRBV2 and TRBJ1-2; 10 bases line up with TRBD1. Sequences were obtained from PBMCs. CDR3: CASKGGTGASYGYTF. CDR3 bases: TGTGCCAGCAAGGGGGGGACAGGGGCGTCCTATGGCTACACCTTC. Supplemented by reference TRBV2 and TRBJ1-2, the full variable domain reads EPEVTQTPSHQVTQMGQEVILRCVPISNHLYFYWYRQILGQKVEFLVSFYNNEISEKSEIFDDQFSVERPDGSNFTLKIRSTKLEDSAMYFCASKGGTGASYGYTFGSGTRLTVV.